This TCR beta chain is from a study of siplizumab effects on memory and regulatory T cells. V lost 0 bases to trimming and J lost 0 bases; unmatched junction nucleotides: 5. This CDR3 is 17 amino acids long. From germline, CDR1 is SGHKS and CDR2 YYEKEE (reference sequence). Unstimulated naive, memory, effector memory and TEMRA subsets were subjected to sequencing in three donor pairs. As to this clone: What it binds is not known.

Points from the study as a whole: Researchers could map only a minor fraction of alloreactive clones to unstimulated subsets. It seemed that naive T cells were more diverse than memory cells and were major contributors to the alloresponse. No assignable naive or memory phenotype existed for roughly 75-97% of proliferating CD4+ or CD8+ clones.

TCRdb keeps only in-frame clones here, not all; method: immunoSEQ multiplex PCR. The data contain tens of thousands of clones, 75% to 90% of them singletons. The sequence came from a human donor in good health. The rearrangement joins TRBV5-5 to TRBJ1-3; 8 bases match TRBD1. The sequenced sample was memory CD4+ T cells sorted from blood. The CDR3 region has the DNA TGTGCCAGCAGCTTGGCACAGGGGGGGGCCTCTGGAAACACCATATATTTT. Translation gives CASSLAQGGASGNTIYF.